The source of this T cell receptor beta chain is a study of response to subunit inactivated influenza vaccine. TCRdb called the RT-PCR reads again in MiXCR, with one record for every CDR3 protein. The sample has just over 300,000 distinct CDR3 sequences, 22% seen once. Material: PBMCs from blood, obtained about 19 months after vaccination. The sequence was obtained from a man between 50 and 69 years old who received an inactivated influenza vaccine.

The CDR3 region is CASSALAGYYNEQFF. In DNA form, the CDR3 reads TGTGCCAGCAGCGCCCTAGCAGGCTACTACAATGAGCAGTTCTTC. The V call is TRBV2, the J call TRBJ2-1, with D possibly matching TRBD2 (5 bases). The length of the CDR3 is 15 residues. The germline gives CDR1 SNHLY, CDR2 FYNNEI. The V end was cut by 6 bases, the J end by 3 bases, with 15 bases between.